This passage covers 32 T cell receptor beta chains from one sample sequenced in a study of blood T cell repertoires in COVID-19. The data were produced by immunoSEQ multiplex PCR, yet TCRdb's version contains in-frame clones alone and is incomplete. The table includes some 260,000 clones, 80% to 90% detected once. Sequences were obtained from PBMCs or T cells enriched from blood (not recorded which). These receptors were taken from a middle-aged man who had recovered from COVID-19.

This clone was seen a few times. V is TRBV6-1 and J is TRBJ2-7, with D uncertain. Germline V gives CDR1 MNHNS, CDR2 SASEGT. The V end was cut by 3 bases, the J end by 2 bases, with 2 bases between. The CDR3 consists of 11 residues. The CDR3 sequence is CASSDTYEQYF. The CDR3 bases are TGTGCCAGCAGTGATACCTACGAGCAGTACTTC.

The rearrangement joins TRBV10-3 to TRBJ2-7, with 9 bases fitting TRBD2. The CDR3 length is 13 residues. V dropped 11 bases and J dropped 0; count of bases not matched to a gene: 5. Germline V gene data show CDR1 as ENHRY and CDR2 as SYGVKD. In nucleotides, the CDR3 is TGTGCCGCTCAGACTAGCGGCTCCTACGAGCAGTACTTC. It encodes CAAQTSGSYEQYF.

The V and J genes are TRBV15 and TRBJ1-2; D is undetermined. V lost 6 bases, J lost 4 bases, and 12 bases lay in between. CDR1 LNHNV and CDR2 YYDKDF come from the germline V gene (reference sequence). The CDR3 consists of 13 residues. CDR3 DNA sequence: TGTGCCACCAGTAAACCCACAAGCTATGGCTACACCTTC. Translating it yields CATSKPTSYGYTF.

This chain links TRBV28 with TRBJ2-7, with D maybe TRBD2 (5 bases). CDR1 and CDR2 from the germline V gene are MDHEN and SYDVKM. The length of the CDR3 is 13 residues. The ends were cut back, 6 bases at V and 7 bases at J, with 16 bases in the middle. This CDR3 is CASSLRLDWEQYF. The CDR3 DNA is TGTGCCAGCAGCCTTCGACTGGACTGGGAGCAGTACTTC.

This clone was counted a few times. The V and J genes are TRBV14 and TRBJ1-1, with a weak D call TRBD1 (6 bases). The germline V gene has CDR1 SGHDN and CDR2 FVKESK. V dropped 4 bases and J dropped 0 bases, with 18 bases sitting between them. The CDR3 spans 17 residues. The CDR3 loop is CASSRPGLGALNTEAFF. The CDR3 coding sequence is TGTGCCAGCAGCCGTCCAGGGTTGGGGGCTTTGAACACTGAAGCTTTCTTT.

About this clone: The sample has other DNA sequences that encode this CDR3 too. The rearrangement links TRBV3-1 (or the pseudogene TRBV3-2) to TRBJ1-2; perhaps TRBD1 as D (6 bases). Germline V gene data show CDR1 as LGHDT and CDR2 as YNNKEL (reference sequence). V was trimmed by 0 bases and J by 2 bases, leaving 7 bases between them. The CDR3 is 14 amino acids. CDR3 sequence: CASSQEQGNYGYTF. Written as DNA, the CDR3 is TGTGCCAGCAGCCAAGAACAGGGCAACTATGGCTACACCTTC.

The chain joins TRBV29-1 to TRBJ2-3; D may be TRBD2 (6 bases). Germline lookup yields CDR1 SQVTM and CDR2 ANQGSEA. V gave up 8 bases and J gave up 8 bases, with 14 bases separating them. This CDR3 contains 11 residues. CDR3 sequence (DNA): TGCAGCCCATTAGTGGGGGGTACGCAGTATTTT. Protein sequence: CSPLVGGTQYF.

For the CDR3, the DNA is TGTGCCAGCAGTTTATGGCTAGGGACTAGCGGGAGGGATTGGGATACGCAGTATTTT. Its translation: CASSLWLGTSGRDWDTQYF. The gene calls are TRBV28 and TRBJ2-3, with 16 bases that match TRBD2. V was clipped by 0 bases and J by 6 bases; unmatched bases: 9. The CDR3 spans 19 residues. Germline CDR1 MDHEN, CDR2 SYDVKM.

This rearrangement joins TRBV2 to TRBJ2-7; TRBD2 agrees at 14 bases. The CDR3 sequence is 13 residues long. Trimming cost V 10 bases and J 7 bases; bases outside gene matches: 6. Looked up from germline, CDR1 is SNHLY and CDR2 is FYNNEI. Here the CDR3 DNA reads TGTGCCAATCGACTAGCGGGGGGGCAGGAGCAGTACTTC. Amino acids: CANRLAGGQEQYF.

J is TRBJ2-2 and V is TRBV7-9; D might be TRBD1 (5 bases). V was pared by 1 base and J by 5 bases, with 11 bases between. CDR1 and CDR2 from the germline V gene are SEHNR and FQNEAQ (reference sequence). This CDR3 is 15 amino acids long. The CDR3 DNA sequence: TGTGCCAGCAGCTTAGGGGCAGGGCGAACCGGGGAGCTGTTTTTT. This sequence encodes CASSLGAGRTGELFF.

The V gene is TRBV2, the J gene TRBJ1-1; 8 bases agree with TRBD1. Germline assignment: CDR1 SNHLY and CDR2 FYNNEI. The V and J ends lost 5 bases and 5 bases, in that order; junction bases with no gene match: 7. The CDR3 extends over 14 amino acids. CDR3 sequence reads: CASSRTGRGTEAFF. DNA for the CDR3: TGTGCCAGCAGTCGGACAGGGAGAGGGACTGAAGCTTTCTTT.

DNA of the CDR3: TGTGCCAGCAGCTCTCCTCTCGGGACTATAGCAGAGACCCAGTACTTC. This codes for CASSSPLGTIAETQYF. This rearrangement joins TRBV7-6 to TRBJ2-5; 7 bases align to TRBD2. V was clipped by 4 bases and J by 4 bases; unmatched bases: 12. CDR1 SGHVS and CDR2 FNYEAQ come from the germline V gene. This CDR3 contains 16 residues.

The CDR3 is CASSLDGGGAVEQFF. In DNA form, the CDR3 reads TGTGCCAGCAGCTTAGACGGCGGGGGGGCCGTTGAGCAGTTCTTC. The chain uses TRBV11-3 and TRBJ2-1; 9 bases line up with TRBD2. CDR3 size: 15 residues. The junction had 6 bases not matched to a gene; V was cut back by 0 bases and J by 9 bases. CDR1 and CDR2 (germline): SGHNT, YENEEA.

The V call is TRBV4-3, the J call TRBJ2-3; maybe TRBD1 (6 bases). The germline V gene encodes CDR1 LGHNA and CDR2 YSLEER. V shed 0 bases and J shed 4 bases, with 8 bases lying between them. The CDR3 runs 14 residues. CDR3 loop: CASSQDHRADTQYF. In DNA form, the CDR3 reads TGCGCCAGCAGCCAAGATCACAGGGCAGATACGCAGTATTTT.

J is TRBJ2-1 and V is TRBV28, with TRBD2 as a possible D gene (5 bases). V was trimmed by 6 bases and J by 0 bases, leaving 15 bases between them. CDR3 length equals 16 residues. Germline V gives CDR1 MDHEN, CDR2 SYDVKM. The CDR3 protein is CASRRSGFSSYNEQFF. CDR3 coding DNA: TGTGCCAGCAGACGAAGCGGATTTAGCTCCTACAATGAGCAGTTCTTC.

The V and J genes are TRBV7-6 and TRBJ2-7, with D possibly matching TRBD1 (6 bases). Looked up from germline, CDR1 is SGHVS and CDR2 is FNYEAQ. The CDR3 sequence is 14 residues long. Trimming stripped 4 bases from V and 2 bases from J, with 12 bases between. The CDR3 region is CASSSETGPYEQYF. The CDR3 DNA reads as TGTGCCAGCAGCTCCGAGACAGGTCCCTACGAGCAGTACTTC.

The chain employs TRBV3-1 (or the pseudogene TRBV3-2) and TRBJ2-1; 9 positions match TRBD2. Trimming at V came to 6 bases and at J to 9 bases, leaving 6 bases not matched to a gene. The CDR3 is 13 residues long. Germline V lookup: CDR1 LGHDT, CDR2 YNNKEL (reference sequence). CDR3 sequence: CASRKNSGGEQFF. In nucleotides, the CDR3 is TGTGCCAGCAGGAAGAATAGCGGGGGTGAGCAGTTCTTC.

The chain links TRBV18 to TRBJ2-3; 10 nucleotides align to TRBD1. The CDR3 length is 16 residues. V dropped 6 bases and J dropped 3; count of bases not matched to a gene: 9. Germline V gene data show CDR1 as KGHSH and CDR2 as LQKENI. The CDR3: CASSQRQGAGTDTQYF. In nucleotides, the CDR3 is TGTGCCAGCTCGCAAAGACAGGGGGCAGGAACAGATACGCAGTATTTT. The entire variable domain, with the rest obtained from reference TRBV18 and TRBJ2-3, is as follows: NAGVMQNPRHLVRRRGQEARLRCSPMKGHSHVYWYRQLPEEGLKFMVYLQKENIIDESGMPKERFSAEFPKEGPSILRIQQVVRGDSAAYFCASSQRQGAGTDTQYFGPGTRLTVL.

The chain combines TRBV6-5 with TRBJ1-2, with TRBD1 matching 9 bases. V was clipped by 5 bases and J by 5 bases; unmatched bases: 6. This CDR3 contains 14 residues. Germline CDR1 reads MNHEY; CDR2 reads SVGAGI. CDR3 sequence: CASSMDRGDYGYTF. CDR3 nucleotide sequence: TGTGCCAGCAGTATGGACAGGGGTGATTATGGCTACACCTTC.

The J gene is TRBJ1-1, the V gene TRBV14, with D maybe TRBD1 (6 bases). Between the trimmed V and J ends, which lost 4 bases and 0 bases, there was a span of 12 bases. CDR1 is SGHDN, CDR2 FVKESK, per germline. The length of the CDR3 is 15 residues. Here the CDR3 DNA reads TGTGCCAGCAGCCGGGGGGGACATTTGAACACTGAAGCTTTCTTT. It specifies CASSRGGHLNTEAFF.

The chain combines TRBV4-3 with TRBJ2-1, with 14 bases lining up with TRBD2. With 0 bases clipped from V and 4 bases from J, the junction kept 8 bases outside the gene matches. Germline lookup yields CDR1 LGHNA and CDR2 YSLEER. This CDR3 region has 19 residues. CDR3 in DNA: TGCGCCAGCAGCCAAGATATACCCCGGACTAGCGGGGGGTACAATGAGCAGTTCTTC. This codes for CASSQDIPRTSGGYNEQFF.

The chain is built from TRBV4-2 and TRBJ1-1; D gene uncertain. CDR3 length: 12 amino acids. The V end was cut by 1 base, the J end by 5 bases, with 5 bases between. Germline assignment: CDR1 LGHNA and CDR2 YNFKEQ. The DNA of the CDR3 is TGTGCCAGCAGCCAAGCTAAAACTGAAGCTTTCTTT. As protein: CASSQAKTEAFF.

CDR3: CASSYGTSGYNEQFF. Here the CDR3 DNA reads TGTGCCAGCAGTTACGGGACTAGCGGATACAATGAGCAGTTCTTC. The chain links TRBV6-5 to TRBJ2-1, with TRBD2 matching 11 bases. The J segment lost 4 bases and the V segment lost 2 bases, leaving 1 base of the junction unmatched. Germline V gene data show CDR1 as MNHEY and CDR2 as SVGAGI. The CDR3 is made up of 15 amino acids.

The gene calls are TRBV6-5 and TRBJ2-2, with D hard to call. CDR3 length: 15 amino acids. V lost 2 bases and J lost 3, with 10 bases in between. Germline-derived CDR1 and CDR2 are MNHEY and SVGAGI. The CDR3 here is CASSYGGPDTGELFF. CDR3 sequence (DNA): TGTGCCAGCAGTTACGGTGGTCCGGACACCGGGGAGCTGTTTTTT.

CDR3 region: CASSLPGMTDTQYF. The CDR3 bases are TGTGCCAGCAGCCTTCCGGGGATGACAGATACGCAGTATTTT. The rearrangement links TRBV7-2 to TRBJ2-3; possible D gene TRBD2, 5 bases. V shed 5 bases and J shed 3 bases, with 12 bases lying between them. CDR1 is SGHTA, CDR2 FQGNSA, per germline. CDR3 size: 14 residues.

V is TRBV27 and J is TRBJ2-2, with TRBD2 matching over 15 bases. V lost 0 bases to trimming and J lost 8 bases; unmatched junction nucleotides: 4. The CDR3 consists of 17 residues. The germline gives CDR1 MNHEY, CDR2 SMNVEV (reference sequence). The CDR3 DNA follows: TGTGCCAGCAGTTTATCGGGGACTAGCGGGAGGAGAGGGGAGCTGTTTTTT. It is translated as CASSLSGTSGRRGELFF.

The chain joins TRBV18 to TRBJ2-7, with a possible D match to TRBD2 (7 bases). Trimming removed 1 base at V and 2 bases at J, with 15 bases between. The CDR3 has 16 residues. Germline lookup yields CDR1 KGHSH and CDR2 LQKENI. In DNA form, the CDR3 reads TGTGCCAGCTCACCACTAGAGAGGGGGGGAGCCTACGAGCAGTACTTC. It is translated as CASSPLERGGAYEQYF.

The gene calls are TRBV7-3 and TRBJ1-2; 8 bases map to TRBD1. V trimming: 3 bases; J trimming: 7 bases; junction bases outside the gene matches: 4. The CDR3 contains 13 residues. CDR1 is SGHTA and CDR2 is FQGTGA in the germline V gene. The CDR3 reads CASSLQGALGYTF. The CDR3 nucleotides are TGTGCCAGCAGCTTGCAGGGGGCGCTTGGCTACACCTTC. The variable domain in full, completed from reference TRBV7-3 and TRBJ1-2, reads GAGVSQTPSNKVTEKGKYVELRCDPISGHTALYWYRQSLGQGPEFLIYFQGTGAADDSGLPNDRFFAVRPEGSVSTLKIQRTERGDSAVYLCASSLQGALGYTFGSGTRLTVV.

CDR3 amino acids: CASRRIPNEQFF. In DNA form, the CDR3 reads TGTGCCAGCAGGCGAATCCCCAATGAGCAGTTCTTC. The V and J genes are TRBV27 and TRBJ2-1; D is undetermined. V lost 6 bases and J lost 6, with 9 bases in between. Germline V gene sequence: CDR1 MNHEY, CDR2 SMNVEV (reference sequence). This CDR3 is 12 amino acids long.

This chain links TRBV5-1 with TRBJ2-5, with 10 nucleotides matching TRBD2. The V gene end was trimmed by 4 bases and the J gene end by 0 bases; junction bases not matched to a gene: 3. This CDR3 comprises 15 residues. Per the germline V gene, CDR1 is SGHRS and CDR2 is YFSETQ. CDR3 region: CASSQGLADQETQYF. For the CDR3, the DNA is TGCGCCAGCAGCCAAGGACTAGCGGACCAAGAGACCCAGTACTTC.

The chain is built from TRBV5-8 and TRBJ2-7; possible D gene TRBD1, 6 bases. The CDR3 is 13 residues long. CDR1 and CDR2 from the germline V gene are SGHTS and YDEGEE. The V end was cut by 4 bases, the J end by 2 bases, with 10 bases between. In DNA, the CDR3 is TGTGCCAGCAGCCACAGGGATACCTACGAGCAGTACTTC. Translating it yields CASSHRDTYEQYF.

This chain links TRBV2 with TRBJ2-7; 11 bases match TRBD1. The CDR3 covers 13 residues. In germline, CDR1 is SNHLY, CDR2 FYNNEI. The ends lost 6 bases at V and 6 bases at J; junction bases unmatched: 4. In DNA form, the CDR3 reads TGTGCCAGCAGGGGGGACAGGGGGATCGAGCAGTACTTC. Translation gives CASRGDRGIEQYF.